Many counts were recorded for the clone carrying this T cell receptor beta chain. Its antigen remains unknown. This specimen comes from a study of quantifying T cell responses using KT2 cells. Study information: cDNA was made from DNase-treated RNA using alpha and beta constant primers. The second PCR ran as a qPCR until a predetermined fluorescence threshold was reached. Whole-study results and caveats: At about one KT2 cell per 100,000 PBMC, KT2 sequences were still detected. Very high KT2 spike-in numbers caused saturation in KT2 sequence detection.

A single-stranded UMI oligo with SP2 sequence was ligated to cDNA 3' ends. An equimolar mix of RC1.1 and RC1.2 primed the beta chain across TRBC1 and TRBC2. Separate processing of TCR alpha and beta chains began at the second PCR. From the UMI-ligation and nested PCR reads, TCRdb called clonotypes with MiXCR, one entry per CDR3 protein. The data contain tens of thousands of distinct CDR3 sequences, approximately 10% of them seen just once; the ten biggest clones take up roughly 9.7%. This CDR3 comprises 12 residues. Trimming left V 6 bases short and J 4 bases short, with 10 bases between. CDR1 LGHNT and CDR2 FRNRAP come from the germline V gene.

Sequencing was performed on PBMCs spiked with cells of the T cell clone KT2. This sequence joins TRBV12-5 and TRBJ2-7; D remains unclear. The source of this sequence is a human donor. Here the CDR3 DNA reads TGTGCTAGTGGCACTTCACGGTACGAGCAGTACTTC. It yields the protein CASGTSRYEQYF. Together with reference TRBV12-5 and TRBJ2-7, the CDR3 gives the full variable domain: DARVTQTPRHKVTEMGQEVTMRCQPILGHNTVFWYRQTMMQGLELLAYFRNRAPLDDSGMPKDRFSAEMPDATLATLKIQPSEPRDSAVYFCASGTSRYEQYFGPGTRLTVT.